Sequencing of this T cell receptor beta chain was carried out in a study of T cells in Graves' hyperthyroidism and ophthalmopathy. Patients were excluded for uncontrolled infection, other autoimmune disease, pregnancy or lactation. Study-level points and caveats: Ophthalmopathy was separated from stable hyperthyroidism by a 13 V-J model.

Details on this clonotype: Its antigen remains unidentified.

Amplified regions were TCR beta CDR3 sequences from RNA transcripts. The HTBI primer set was used in a first-round RT-PCR of the TCR CDR3. MiXCR, applied by TCRdb to the multiplex PCR reads, yields one record per CDR3 protein. The data show some 510,000 distinct CDR3 sequences, roughly 50% seen once. Sequenced sample: peripheral blood or thyroid tissue (not recorded which). The TCR was taken from a woman aged 18 to 35 with Graves' hyperthyroidism.

CDR3 residues: CSARGGGVGNTIYF. CDR3 sequence (DNA): TGCAGTGCTAGAGGAGGGGGTGTGGGAAACACCATATATTTT. The chain links TRBV20-1 to TRBJ1-3, with a possible D match to TRBD1 (6 bases). Germline-derived CDR1 and CDR2 are DFQATT and SNEGSKA (reference sequence). V was pared by 1 base and J by 4 bases, with 11 bases between. This CDR3 has 14 residues.